This T cell receptor (beta chain) was sequenced during a study of identical twins. Notes on the study in general: The authors drew conclusions from cross-sectional statistical analysis rather than following the same donors.

Each cDNA held unique molecular identifiers, and template switching gave it a universal primer site. TCRdb recomputed calls from the 5' RACE reads with MiXCR, one row per CDR3 protein. The sample includes 700,000 or so distinct CDR3 sequences, 8.6% of them seen just once. The V end lost 8 bases, the J end lost 0 bases, and 15 bases lay between the germline ends. Per the germline V gene, CDR1 is LGHDT and CDR2 is YNNKEL (reference sequence). This CDR3 comprises 15 residues. Note on this clonotype: Its antigen is not known.

The same specimen was also included in a second study, on yellow fever vaccine responses in identical twins.

The TCR sequence derives from a woman younger than 30 in good health. The chain has TRBV3-1 and TRBJ2-3; TRBD2 might be the D (5 bases). The material sequenced was PBMCs. The chain's CDR3 is CASASGLTSTDTQYF. The CDR3 nucleotides read TGTGCCAGCGCAAGCGGACTCACTAGCACAGATACGCAGTATTTT.